A single sample gave rise to the 7 T cell receptor beta chains below, sequenced in a study of blood T cell repertoires in COVID-19. Sequencing used immunoSEQ multiplex PCR; TCRdb keeps in-frame clones, though not all of them. Of 250,000 or so clones listed, 75% to 85% are singletons. The sample comprised peripheral blood. Receptor source: a woman aged 70-85 years with acute or convalescent COVID-19.

The chain employs TRBV5-1 and TRBJ2-2; 9 bases are shared with TRBD2. V shed 4 bases and J 0 bases; nucleotides not matched to a gene: 4. This CDR3 is built from 16 residues. CDR1 SGHRS and CDR2 YFSETQ come from the germline V gene. The CDR3 DNA reads TGCGCCAGCAGCACGGCTAGCGGGACGAACACCGGGGAGCTGTTTTTT. Amino acids: CASSTASGTNTGELFF.

This chain links TRBV24-1 with TRBJ2-1; a weak D match, TRBD1 (6 bases). V was clipped by 6 bases and J by 4 bases, with 12 bases between them. The CDR3 has 14 amino acids. CDR1 and CDR2 (germline): KGHDR, SFDVKD. CDR3 sequence: CATSRAGAYNEQFF. The CDR3 DNA reads as TGTGCCACCAGTAGGGCAGGGGCGTACAATGAGCAGTTCTTC.

This clone was detected once. The chain uses TRBV12-3 or TRBV12-4 and TRBJ2-7; a weak D match, TRBD2 (6 bases). CDR3 length equals 12 residues. V was pared by 6 bases and J by 3 bases, with 9 bases between. CDR3 nucleotides: TGTGCCAGCAGAATGACTAGCTACGAGCAGTACTTC. Its protein product is CASRMTSYEQYF.

J is TRBJ1-1 and V is TRBV2; no reliable D call. The V end was cut by 6 bases, the J end by 0 bases, with 8 bases between. Germline CDR1 is SNHLY and CDR2 is FYNNEI. The CDR3 is 13 amino acids. CDR3: CASRAGMNTEAFF. DNA of the CDR3: TGTGCCAGCAGGGCTGGTATGAACACTGAAGCTTTCTTT.

This clone was seen only once. CDR3 loop: CASSSGLTLRSTDTQYF. The CDR3 bases are TGTGCCAGCAGCTCCGGACTAACTCTCAGAAGCACAGATACGCAGTATTTT. The chain has TRBV11-2 and TRBJ2-3; TRBD2 is a possible D gene (6 bases). This CDR3 has 17 residues. Trimming took off 4 bases at V and 0 bases at J, with 17 bases between the two ends. Per germline, CDR1 SGHAT and CDR2 FQNNGV.

This clone was counted a few times. CDR3 amino acids: CASSLLMNTEAFF. The CDR3 DNA follows: TGTGCCAGCAGCCTCTTAATGAACACTGAAGCTTTCTTT. This chain uses TRBV7-8 with TRBJ1-1; the D is unclear. The CDR3 consists of 13 residues. The V and J ends lost 5 bases and 0 bases respectively, with 7 bases between them. CDR1 is SGHVS, CDR2 FQNEAQ, per germline.

V usage is TRBV4-2 and J usage is TRBJ1-2, with 7 bases matching TRBD1. Looked up from germline, CDR1 is LGHNA and CDR2 is YNFKEQ. CDR3 length: 15 residues. Trimming took 0 bases from V and 2 from J; bases not matched to a gene: 3. CDR3 in DNA: TGTGCCAGCAGCCAAGAAATGGACAGGAACTATGGCTACACCTTC. Its protein product is CASSQEMDRNYGYTF.